The clone carrying this T cell receptor beta chain came up once. This entry comes from a study of blood T cell repertoires in COVID-19. Per the original methods: Reference gene primer amplification gave nucleated cell count estimates. Profiled with immunoSEQ multiplex PCR; TCRdb holds only in-frame clones, not every one. V, J and clone size derive from that table, while D and trimming were established from the DNA sequence. The table records tens of thousands of clones, around 88% of them present only once. This CDR3 comprises 14 residues. Germline-derived CDR1 and CDR2 are LGHNA and YNFKEQ. V lost 4 bases and J 6 bases, leaving 12 bases between the germline ends.

This chain links TRBV4-2 with TRBJ1-4; D may be TRBD1 (5 bases). Sequenced sample: peripheral blood. The receptor was isolated from a man aged 50-60 years with active COVID-19. The CDR3, as DNA: TGTGCCAGCAGCCGGCTCGGGGGAGATGAAAAACTGTTTTTT. Its translation is CASSRLGGDEKLFF.